This record covers a single TCR beta chain. Antigen specificity is unknown. For each subset, genomic DNA was distributed in equal portions over several immunoSEQ plates. Using immunoSEQ multiplex PCR, the repertoire was profiled, and TCRdb retains in-frame clones only, with some absent. Among roughly 2.6 million clones, roughly nine tenths were seen once, and the ten largest hold 0.11% to 0.15%. Germline V gene lookup returns CDR1 ENHRY and CDR2 SYGVKD. Trimming cost V 3 bases and J 3 bases, with 17 bases left between them. The CDR3 sequence is 17 residues long. The data belong to a study of shared clonotypes between healthy human individuals. The overall study: Those who served as donors were a couple of women and a few men between the ages of 18 and 49.

Overall study findings and caveats: Expectations were that clonotype sharing among donors would be affected by sequencing depth. The study drew on few donors, limiting represented genetic and exposure-history diversity.

The receptor's source is a man aged 18-30 years in good health. The chain is built from TRBV10-3 and TRBJ2-2; TRBD2 might be the D (6 bases). Sequencing was carried out using naive CD4+ T cells sorted from blood. Subset reported: CD45RA+ positively selected. CDR3 sequence (DNA): TGTGCCATCAGTGACCATGTGACCGGAGGGCACACCGGGGAGCTGTTTTTT. Translated, it gives CAISDHVTGGHTGELFF.